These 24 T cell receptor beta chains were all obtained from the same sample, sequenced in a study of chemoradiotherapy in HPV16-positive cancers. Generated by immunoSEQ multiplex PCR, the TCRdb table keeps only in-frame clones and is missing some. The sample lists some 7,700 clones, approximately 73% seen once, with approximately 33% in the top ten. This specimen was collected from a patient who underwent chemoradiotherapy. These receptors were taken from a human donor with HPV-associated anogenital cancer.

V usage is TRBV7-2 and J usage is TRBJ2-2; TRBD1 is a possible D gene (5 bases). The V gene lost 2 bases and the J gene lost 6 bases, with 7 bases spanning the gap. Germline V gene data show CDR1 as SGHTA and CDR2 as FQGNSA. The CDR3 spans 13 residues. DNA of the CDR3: TGTGCCAGCAGCTTACAGGGATCCGGGGAGCTGTTTTTT. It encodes CASSLQGSGELFF. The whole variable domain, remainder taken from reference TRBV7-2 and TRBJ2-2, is GAGVSQSPSNKVTEKGKDVELRCDPISGHTALYWYRQSLGQGLEFLIYFQGNSAPDKSGLPSDRFSAERTGGSVSTLTIQRTQQEDSAVYLCASSLQGSGELFFGEGSRLTVL.

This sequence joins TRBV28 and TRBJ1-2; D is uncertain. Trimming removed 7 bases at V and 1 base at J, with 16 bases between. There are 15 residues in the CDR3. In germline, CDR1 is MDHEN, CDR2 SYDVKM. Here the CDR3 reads CASNLNPQINYGYTF. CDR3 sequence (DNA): TGTGCCAGCAACCTCAATCCCCAGATTAACTATGGCTACACCTTC.

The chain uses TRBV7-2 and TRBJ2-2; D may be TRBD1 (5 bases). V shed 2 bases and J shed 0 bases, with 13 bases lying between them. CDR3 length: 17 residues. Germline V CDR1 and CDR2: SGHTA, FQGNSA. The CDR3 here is CASSLLQGASNTGELFF. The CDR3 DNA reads TGTGCCAGCAGCTTACTTCAAGGGGCATCGAACACCGGGGAGCTGTTTTTT.

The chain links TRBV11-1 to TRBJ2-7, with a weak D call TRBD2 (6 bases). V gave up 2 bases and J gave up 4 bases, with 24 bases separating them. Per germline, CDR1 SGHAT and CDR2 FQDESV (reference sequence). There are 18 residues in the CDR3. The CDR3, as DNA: TGTGCCAGCAGCTTATCAGGAGATGGAGGGACCCCTGCTTACGAGCAGTACTTC. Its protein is CASSLSGDGGTPAYEQYF.

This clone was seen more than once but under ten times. CDR3 DNA sequence: TGTGCCACCACCGGGACAGGGGCCTATGGCTACACCTTC. Its protein product is CATTGTGAYGYTF. This chain connects TRBV27 to TRBJ1-2, with 10 bases identical to TRBD1. With V trimmed by 10 bases and J by 4 bases, 6 bases remained unmatched. Per the germline V gene, CDR1 is MNHEY and CDR2 is SMNVEV (reference sequence). The CDR3 has 13 amino acids.

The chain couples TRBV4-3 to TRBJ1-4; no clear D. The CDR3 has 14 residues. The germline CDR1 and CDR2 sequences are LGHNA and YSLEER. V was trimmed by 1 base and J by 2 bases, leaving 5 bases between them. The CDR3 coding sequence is TGCGCCAGCAGCCAAGGAGGTACTAATGAAAAACTGTTTTTT. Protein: CASSQGGTNEKLFF.

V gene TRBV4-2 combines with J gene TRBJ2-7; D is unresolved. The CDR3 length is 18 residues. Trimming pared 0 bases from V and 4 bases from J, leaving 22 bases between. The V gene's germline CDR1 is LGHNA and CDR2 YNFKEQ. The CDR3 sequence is CASSQDLISLAAVYEQYF. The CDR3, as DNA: TGTGCCAGCAGCCAAGATCTGATATCGCTTGCCGCCGTTTACGAGCAGTACTTC.

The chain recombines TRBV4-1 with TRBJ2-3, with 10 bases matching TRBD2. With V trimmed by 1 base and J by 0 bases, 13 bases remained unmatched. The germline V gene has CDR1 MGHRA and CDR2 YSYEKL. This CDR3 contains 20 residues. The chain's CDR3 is CASSQVPASGGLTSTDTQYF. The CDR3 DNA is TGCGCCAGCAGCCAAGTCCCGGCTAGCGGGGGCCTAACTAGCACAGATACGCAGTATTTT.

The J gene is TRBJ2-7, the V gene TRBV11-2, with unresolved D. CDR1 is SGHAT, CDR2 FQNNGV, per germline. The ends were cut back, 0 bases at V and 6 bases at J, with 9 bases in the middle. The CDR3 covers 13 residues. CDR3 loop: CASSLDYSSEQYF. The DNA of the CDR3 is TGTGCCAGCAGCTTAGACTACTCTTCCGAGCAGTACTTC.

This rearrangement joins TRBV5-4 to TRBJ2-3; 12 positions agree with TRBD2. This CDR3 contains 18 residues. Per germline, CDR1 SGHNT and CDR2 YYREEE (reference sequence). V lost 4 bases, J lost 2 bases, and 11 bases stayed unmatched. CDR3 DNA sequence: TGTGCCAGCAGCCCCCGACTAGCGGGAGTCGTGTTCACAGATACGCAGTATTTT. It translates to CASSPRLAGVVFTDTQYF.

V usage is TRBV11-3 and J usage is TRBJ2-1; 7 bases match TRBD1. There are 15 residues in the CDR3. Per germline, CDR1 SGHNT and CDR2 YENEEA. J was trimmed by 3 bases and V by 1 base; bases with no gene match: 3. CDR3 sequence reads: CASSLGQGDYNEQFF. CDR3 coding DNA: TGTGCCAGCAGCTTAGGGCAGGGGGACTACAATGAGCAGTTCTTC.

In DNA, the CDR3 is TGTGCCAGCAGCTACAGGTACCAAGAGACCCAGTACTTC. This codes for CASSYRYQETQYF. This chain joins TRBV5-8 and TRBJ2-5; maybe TRBD1 (5 bases). The V end lost 3 bases, the J end lost 0 bases, and 6 bases lay between the germline ends. This CDR3 comprises 13 residues. CDR1 and CDR2 from the germline V gene are SGHTS and YDEGEE.

The CDR3 loop is CASSINKGNTGELFF. The CDR3 DNA is TGTGCCAGCAGTATCAACAAGGGGAACACCGGGGAGCTGTTTTTT. This rearrangement joins TRBV6-6 to TRBJ2-2; no reliable D call. The CDR3 has 15 residues. CDR1 and CDR2 from the germline V gene are MNHNY and SVGAGI (reference sequence). The V gene lost 5 bases and the J gene lost 1 base, with 11 bases spanning the gap.

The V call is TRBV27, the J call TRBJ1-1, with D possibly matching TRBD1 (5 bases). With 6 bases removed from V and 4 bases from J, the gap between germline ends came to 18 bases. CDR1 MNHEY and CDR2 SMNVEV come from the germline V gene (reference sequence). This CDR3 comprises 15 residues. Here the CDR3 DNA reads TGTGCCAGCAGCCCGGAGGGGTTCCAGGGCACTGAAGCTTTCTTT. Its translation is CASSPEGFQGTEAFF.

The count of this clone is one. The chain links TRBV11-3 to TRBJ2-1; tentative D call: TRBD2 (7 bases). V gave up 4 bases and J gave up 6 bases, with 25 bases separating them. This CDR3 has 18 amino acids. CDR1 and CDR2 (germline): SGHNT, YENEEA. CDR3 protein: CASSSGGWGGGGTNEQFF. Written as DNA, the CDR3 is TGTGCCAGCAGCTCTGGAGGTTGGGGCGGGGGCGGTACCAATGAGCAGTTCTTC.

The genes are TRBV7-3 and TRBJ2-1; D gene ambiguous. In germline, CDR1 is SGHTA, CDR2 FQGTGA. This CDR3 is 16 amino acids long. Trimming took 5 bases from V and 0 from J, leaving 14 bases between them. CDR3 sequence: CASSRTVLSSYNEQFF. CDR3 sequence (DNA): TGTGCCAGCAGCAGAACAGTCTTGAGCTCCTACAATGAGCAGTTCTTC.

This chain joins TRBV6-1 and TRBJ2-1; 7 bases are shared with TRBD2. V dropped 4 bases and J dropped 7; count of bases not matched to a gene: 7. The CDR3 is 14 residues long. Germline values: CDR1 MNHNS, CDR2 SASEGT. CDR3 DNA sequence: TGTGCCAGCAGTGTTCTTGGTAGCGGGAATGAGCAGTTCTTC. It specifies CASSVLGSGNEQFF.

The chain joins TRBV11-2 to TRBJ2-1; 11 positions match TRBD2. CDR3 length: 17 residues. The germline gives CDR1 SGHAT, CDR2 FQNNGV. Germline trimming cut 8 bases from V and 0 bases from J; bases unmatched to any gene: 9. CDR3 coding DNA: TGTGCCAGCTTGGGACTAGCGGATCTTAGCTCCTACAATGAGCAGTTCTTC. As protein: CASLGLADLSSYNEQFF.

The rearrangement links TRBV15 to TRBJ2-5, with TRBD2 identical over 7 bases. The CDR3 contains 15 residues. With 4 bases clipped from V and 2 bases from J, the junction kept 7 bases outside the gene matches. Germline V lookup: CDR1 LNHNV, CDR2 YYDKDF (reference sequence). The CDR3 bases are TGTGCCACCAGCATTCTCAAGCGGGGACAAGAGACCCAGTACTTC. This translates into CATSILKRGQETQYF.

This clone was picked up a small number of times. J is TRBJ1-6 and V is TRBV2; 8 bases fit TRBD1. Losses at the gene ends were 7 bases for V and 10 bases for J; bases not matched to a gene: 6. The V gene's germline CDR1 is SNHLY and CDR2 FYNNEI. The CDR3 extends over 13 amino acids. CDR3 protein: CASIYRGDSPLHF. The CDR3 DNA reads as TGTGCCAGCATCTACAGGGGGGACTCACCCCTCCACTTT. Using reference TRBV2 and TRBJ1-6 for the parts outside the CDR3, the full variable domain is EPEVTQTPSHQVTQMGQEVILRCVPISNHLYFYWYRQILGQKVEFLVSFYNNEISEKSEIFDDQFSVERPDGSNFTLKIRSTKLEDSAMYFCASIYRGDSPLHFGNGTRLTVT.

For the CDR3, the DNA is TGTGCCAGCTCACGGCAGGACGAGGAAAAACTGTTTTTT. Amino acids: CASSRQDEEKLFF. The rearrangement links TRBV18 to TRBJ1-4; D ambiguous. Trimming took off 4 bases at V and 8 bases at J, with 11 bases between the two ends. Looked up from germline, CDR1 is KGHSH and CDR2 is LQKENI. The CDR3 is 13 residues long.

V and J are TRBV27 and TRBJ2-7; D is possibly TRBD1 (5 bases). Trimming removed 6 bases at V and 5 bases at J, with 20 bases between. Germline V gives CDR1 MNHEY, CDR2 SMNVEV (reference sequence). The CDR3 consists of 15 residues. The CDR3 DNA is TGTGCCAGCAGACTCCCCGCAGGGAATATGAACGAGCAGTACTTC. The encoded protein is CASRLPAGNMNEQYF.

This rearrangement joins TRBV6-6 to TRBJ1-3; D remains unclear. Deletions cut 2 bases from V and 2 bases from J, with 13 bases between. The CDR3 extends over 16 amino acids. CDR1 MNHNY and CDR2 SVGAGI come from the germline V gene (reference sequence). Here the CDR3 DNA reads TGTGCCAGCAGTTACCGGGCTGGGCAAACTGGAAACACCATATATTTT. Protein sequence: CASSYRAGQTGNTIYF.

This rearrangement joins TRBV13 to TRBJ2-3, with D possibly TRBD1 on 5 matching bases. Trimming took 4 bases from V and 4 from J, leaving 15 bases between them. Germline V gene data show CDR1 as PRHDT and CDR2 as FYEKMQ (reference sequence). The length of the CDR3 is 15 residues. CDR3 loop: CASSSPPTAADTQYF. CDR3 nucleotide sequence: TGTGCCAGCAGCTCACCCCCGACAGCTGCAGATACGCAGTATTTT.